This T cell receptor beta chain was recovered during a study of blood T cell repertoires in COVID-19. Study-level information: The United States, Italy and Spain supplied acute and convalescent COVID-19 samples. From T cells, B-cell-depleted T cells, or PBMCs came the material, which was cDNA or gDNA.

There are 15 residues in the CDR3. V trimming: 5 bases; J trimming: 6 bases; junction bases outside the gene matches: 12. The V gene's germline CDR1 is SGHDT and CDR2 YYEEEE. Some clones are missing from TCRdb's copy, which holds only in-frame ones; the method was immunoSEQ multiplex PCR. This table holds 150,000 or so clones, approximately 85% found once. V and J are TRBV5-6 and TRBJ2-7, with TRBD2 matching 9 bases. The sequencing sample was made of peripheral blood. The TCR sequence derives from a man aged 55 to 70 who had recovered from COVID-19. As DNA, the CDR3 is TGTGCCAGCAGGCCCTCTCCGGCGGGAGGGTTCGAGCAGTACTTC. Amino acid sequence: CASRPSPAGGFEQYF.